This T cell receptor (beta chain) was identified in a study of Graves' ophthalmopathy and Graves' hyperthyroidism. For repertoire sequencing, the TCR beta CDR3 regions were amplified from RNA transcripts. RT-PCR in the first round used HTBI primers; a second-round multiplex PCR followed. TCRdb reanalysed the multiplex PCR reads using MiXCR and keeps one entry per CDR3 protein. The sample lists approximately 1.2 million distinct CDR3 sequences; roughly 35% were seen once. The length of the CDR3 is 13 residues. The ends were cut back, 7 bases at V and 1 base at J, with 11 bases in the middle. This clonotype was seen ten or more times.

The source is an adult man with Graves' hyperthyroidism. This chain connects TRBV12-3 or TRBV12-4 to TRBJ2-7; D is possibly TRBD1 (5 bases). The specimen was peripheral blood or thyroid tissue (not recorded which). The DNA of the CDR3 is TGTGCCAGCATTGGCCAGGGATCCTACGAGCAGTACTTC. It yields the protein CASIGQGSYEQYF.